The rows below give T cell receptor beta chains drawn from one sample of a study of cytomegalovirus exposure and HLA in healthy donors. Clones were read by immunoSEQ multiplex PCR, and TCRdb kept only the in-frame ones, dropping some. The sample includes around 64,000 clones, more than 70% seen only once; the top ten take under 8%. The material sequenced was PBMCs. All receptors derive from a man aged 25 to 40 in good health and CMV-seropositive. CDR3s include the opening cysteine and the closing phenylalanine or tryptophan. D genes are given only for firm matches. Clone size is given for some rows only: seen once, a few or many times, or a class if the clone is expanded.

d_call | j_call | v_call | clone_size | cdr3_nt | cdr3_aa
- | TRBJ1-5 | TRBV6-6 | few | TGTGCCAGCAGACAGGGTCCCAATCAGCCCCAGCATTTT | CASRQGPNQPQHF
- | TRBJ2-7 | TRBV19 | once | TGTGCCAGTAGTATAGGAGGGAGATACGAGCAGTACTTC | CASSIGGRYEQYF
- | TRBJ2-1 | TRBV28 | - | TGTGCCAGCAGTTTCACCGCGATATACAATGAGCAGTTCTTC | CASSFTAIYNEQFF
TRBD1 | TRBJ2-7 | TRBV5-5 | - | TGTGCCAGCAGCCTCAGGGGGCAAGCCTACGAGCAGTACTTC | CASSLRGQAYEQYF
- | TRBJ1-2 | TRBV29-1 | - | TGCAGCGTTCGCCCAGACTATGGCTACACCTTC | CSVRPDYGYTF
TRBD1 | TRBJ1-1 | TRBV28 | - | TGTGCCAGCAGCCGGACCGACAGGGAGTTACCTGAAGCTTTCTTT | CASSRTDRELPEAFF
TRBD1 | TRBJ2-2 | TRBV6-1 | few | TGTGCCAGCAGTGCCCGCCTTAGGGGGCGTGTAGGCGGGGAGCTGTTTTTT | CASSARLRGRVGGELFF
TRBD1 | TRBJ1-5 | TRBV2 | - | TGTGCCAGCAGTGAGGCCGGGACAGGGGATCAGCCCCAGCATTTT | CASSEAGTGDQPQHF
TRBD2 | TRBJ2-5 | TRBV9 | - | TGTGCCAGCAGCGTAGAAGCGGGGCGCGGAGAGACCCAGTACTTC | CASSVEAGRGETQYF
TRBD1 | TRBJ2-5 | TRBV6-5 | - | TGTGCCAGCAGTCCGACAGGGGTACAAGAGACCCAGTACTTC | CASSPTGVQETQYF
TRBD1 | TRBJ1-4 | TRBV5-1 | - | TGCGCCAGCAGTTCTCTCCTGACAGGGCCGGGGGAAAAACTGTTTTTT | CASSSLLTGPGEKLFF
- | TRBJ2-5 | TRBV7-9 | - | TGTGCCAGCAGCTTAAACTTGAAGACCCAGTACTTC | CASSLNLKTQYF
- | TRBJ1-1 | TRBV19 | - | TGTGCCAGTAGTGATACGGGGACTGAAGCTTTCTTT | CASSDTGTEAFF
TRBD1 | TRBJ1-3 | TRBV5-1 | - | TGCGCCAGCAGCCGCTTCACAGGGGGCTTGGACACCATATATTTT | CASSRFTGGLDTIYF
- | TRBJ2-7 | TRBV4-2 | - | TGTGCCAGCAGCCACGCGACAGGTACCTACGAGCAGTACTTC | CASSHATGTYEQYF
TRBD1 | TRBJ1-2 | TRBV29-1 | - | TGCAGCGCCGGGACAGGGGGCGCTAACTATGGCTACACCTTC | CSAGTGGANYGYTF
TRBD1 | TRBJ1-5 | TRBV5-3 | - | TGTGCCAGAAGCCGCTGGGACAGCCTCAATCAGCCCCAGCATTTT | CARSRWDSLNQPQHF
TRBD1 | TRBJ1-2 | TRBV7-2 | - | TGTGCCAGCAGCGGACAGGGATCTAACTATGGCTACACCTTC | CASSGQGSNYGYTF
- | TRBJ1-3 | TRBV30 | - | TGTGCCTGGAGTGTGAAGTCGGGTCCTGGAAACACCATATATTTT | CAWSVKSGPGNTIYF
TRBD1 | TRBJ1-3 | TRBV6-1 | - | TGTGCCAGCAGGGGACAGGTGACTTCTGGAAACACCATATATTTT | CASRGQVTSGNTIYF
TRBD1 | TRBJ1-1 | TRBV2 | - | TGTGCCAGCATAAACAGGGGGCCTGGGGCTTTCTTT | CASINRGPGAFF
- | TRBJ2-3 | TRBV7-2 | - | TGTGCCAGCAGCTTCTCGGGTGGGGGGGCCACAGATACGCAGTATTTT | CASSFSGGGATDTQYF
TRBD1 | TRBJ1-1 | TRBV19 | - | TGTGCCAGTAGGCCTCGACAGGGACGTCCGGACACTGAAGCTTTCTTT | CASRPRQGRPDTEAFF
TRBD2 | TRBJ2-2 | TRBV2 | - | TGTGCCAGCAGTGGATGGGCGGGGGGGTTGAACGGGGAGCTGTTTTTT | CASSGWAGGLNGELFF
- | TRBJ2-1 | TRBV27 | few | TGTGCCAGCAGTCCCGGGACTGTCTACAATGAGCAGTTCTTC | CASSPGTVYNEQFF
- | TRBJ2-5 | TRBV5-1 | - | TGCGCCAGCGGAACAGGGTCGGAGGAGACCCAGTACTTC | CASGTGSEETQYF
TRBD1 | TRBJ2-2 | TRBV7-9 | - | TGTGCCAGCAGTTTACAGGGGTCGGCCGGGGAGCTGTTTTTT | CASSLQGSAGELFF
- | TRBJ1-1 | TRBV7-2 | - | TGTGCCAGCAGCCCCCGAAGAGGGCCGAGTGAAGCTTTCTTT | CASSPRRGPSEAFF
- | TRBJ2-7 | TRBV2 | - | TGTGCCAGCACGGCGGGCTACGAGCAGTACTTC | CASTAGYEQYF
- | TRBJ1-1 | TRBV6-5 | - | TGTGCCAGCACAAGATCACTGGACTCTTTCTTT | CASTRSLDSFF
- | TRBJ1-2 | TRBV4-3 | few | TGCGCCAGCAGCCAAGAAGGCGGAACTAACTATGGCTACACCTTC | CASSQEGGTNYGYTF
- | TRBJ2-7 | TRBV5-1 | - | TGCGCCAGCAGTGGGCAGGGCTCCTACGAGCAGTACTTC | CASSGQGSYEQYF
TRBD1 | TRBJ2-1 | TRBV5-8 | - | TGTGCCAGCAGCTGGCAGGGGGCCTACAATGAGCAGTTCTTC | CASSWQGAYNEQFF
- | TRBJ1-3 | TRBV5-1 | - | TGCGCCAGCAGCGCACAGGTGGGAGGAAACACCATATATTTT | CASSAQVGGNTIYF
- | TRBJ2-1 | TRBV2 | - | TGTGCCAGCAGGCCCGCTCTACTACAGCGGCGGGTTTACAATGAGCAGTTCTTC | CASRPALLQRRVYNEQFF
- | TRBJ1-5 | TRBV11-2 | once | TGTGCCAGCAGCTCAATGGAGGCTCAGCCCCAGCATTTT | CASSSMEAQPQHF
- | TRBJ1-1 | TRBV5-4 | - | TGTGCCAGCAGCTTGGGAGCAGGGGTCACTGAAGCTTTCTTT | CASSLGAGVTEAFF
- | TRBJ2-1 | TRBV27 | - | TGTGCCAGCAGTCCGGGTTTAGACTCCTACAATGAGCAGTTCTTC | CASSPGLDSYNEQFF
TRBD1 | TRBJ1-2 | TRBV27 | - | TGTGCCAGCAGTTCTGCGGGACAGGGAAATGGCTACACCTTC | CASSSAGQGNGYTF
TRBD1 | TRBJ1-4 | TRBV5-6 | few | TGTGCCAGCAGCCGTGGGACAGCAACTAATGAAAAACTGTTTTTT | CASSRGTATNEKLFF
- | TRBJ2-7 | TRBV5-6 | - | TGTGCCAGCAGCTTGGCCGCAGGGGCCTACGAGCAGTACTTC | CASSLAAGAYEQYF
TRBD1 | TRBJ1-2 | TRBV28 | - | TGTGCCAGCAGTTCTCAAACGGACAGGGGCCACTATGGCTACACCTTC | CASSSQTDRGHYGYTF
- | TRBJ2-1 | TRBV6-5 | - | TGTGCCAGCAGTACGAGCCCCCGCCGGGAGCAGTTCTTC | CASSTSPRREQFF
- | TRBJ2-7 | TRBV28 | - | TGTGCCAGCCTTGGGGGTCCAGGGGCCTACGAGCAGTACTTC | CASLGGPGAYEQYF
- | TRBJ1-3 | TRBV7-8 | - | TGTGCCAGCAGCTTAGACAGGGCTGGAAACACCATATATTTT | CASSLDRAGNTIYF
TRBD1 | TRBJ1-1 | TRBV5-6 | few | TGTGCCAGCAGCGCACCTACAGGGGGAACTGAAGCTTTCTTT | CASSAPTGGTEAFF
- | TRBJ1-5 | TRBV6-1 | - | TGTGCCAGCAGTGAATGGAGCGGCCAGCCCCAGCATTTT | CASSEWSGQPQHF
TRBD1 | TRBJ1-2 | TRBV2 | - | TGTGCCAGCAAGTGGACAGGGGGAGGCTACACCTTC | CASKWTGGGYTF
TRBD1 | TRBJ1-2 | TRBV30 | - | TGTGCCTGGTCAAGGGACAGGCCCTATGGCTACACCTTC | CAWSRDRPYGYTF
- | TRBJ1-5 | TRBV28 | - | TGTGCCAGCAGTTCCGGACACTATCGAGCCAATCAGCCCCAGCATTTT | CASSSGHYRANQPQHF
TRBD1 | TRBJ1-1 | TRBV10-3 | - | TGTGCCATCAGTGAGTACACAGGGGGTACAATTGCTTTCTTT | CAISEYTGGTIAFF
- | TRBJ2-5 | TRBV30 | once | TGTGCCTGGAGTGTAGGATCCCAAAGCGGGACCCAGTACTTC | CAWSVGSQSGTQYF